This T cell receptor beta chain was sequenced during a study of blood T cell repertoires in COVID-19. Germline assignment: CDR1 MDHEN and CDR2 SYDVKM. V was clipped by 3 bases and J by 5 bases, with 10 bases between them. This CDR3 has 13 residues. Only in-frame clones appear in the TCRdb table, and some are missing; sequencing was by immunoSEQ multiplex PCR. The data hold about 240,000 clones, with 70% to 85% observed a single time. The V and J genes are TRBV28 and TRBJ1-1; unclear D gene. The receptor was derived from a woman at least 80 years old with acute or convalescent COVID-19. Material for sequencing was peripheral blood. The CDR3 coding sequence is TGTGCCAGCAGTTTGCAGGCATTAACTGAAGCTTTCTTT. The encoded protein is CASSLQALTEAFF.